The clone carrying this T cell receptor beta chain came up a few times. The record originates from a study of T-cell memory formation after mild COVID-19. On the study more broadly: TCR clusters were mostly confined to one donor each.

MiXCR was run by TCRdb on the 5' RACE reads, yielding one entry per CDR3 protein. The data hold over 450,000 distinct CDR3 sequences, with roughly 22% observed a single time. Trimming stripped 0 bases from V and 5 bases from J, with 13 bases between. The CDR3 covers 15 residues. The V and J genes are TRBV12-3 or TRBV12-4 and TRBJ2-5, with D maybe TRBD2 (6 bases). Sample: PBMCs or a T cell subset sorted from them (not recorded which). The clonotype was recovered from an adult woman who had mild COVID-19 (a few samples of this study predate the infection). Cell type and time point are not known. DNA of the CDR3: TGTGCCAGCAGTTTAGCGGAGGGGCTAGCGGAGACCCAGTACTTC. This translates into CASSLAEGLAETQYF.